This T cell receptor (beta chain) is drawn from a study of CD8 T cells in Susac syndrome. Study-level background: Patients with Susac syndrome were therapy-naive, on corticosteroids, or on intravenous immunoglobulin alone at the time that blood was drawn.

Details on this clonotype: No antigen is known for it.

Study observations and caveats: By the study's own acknowledgment, its TCR sequencing and HLA analysis included relatively few individuals.

Both CD4+ and CD8+ T cells were negatively isolated, and TEMRA cells underwent FACS enrichment. V was clipped by 5 bases and J by 7 bases, with 14 bases between them. Germline values: CDR1 MNHEY, CDR2 SVGEGT. The CDR3 is made up of 13 amino acids. Reverse transcription of roughly 0.45 to 1 ug RNA was carried out with random hexamers. An immunoSEQ multiplex PCR amplified TCR beta CDR3 over 54 Vbeta and 13 Jbeta. TCRdb analysed the immunoSEQ multiplex PCR reads with MiXCR anew, one entry per CDR3 protein. The sample includes fewer than 200,000 distinct CDR3 sequences, roughly 90% of them seen just once.

The sequence came from a human donor with Susac syndrome. The chain couples TRBV6-2 or TRBV6-3 to TRBJ1-1, with D unresolved. Sequences were obtained from CD4+ T cells from PBMCs. CDR3 in amino acids: CASSTLGEGEAFF. Written as DNA, the CDR3 is TGTGCCAGCAGTACCCTTGGGGAGGGTGAAGCTTTCTTT.